The clone carrying this T cell receptor beta chain was counted once. Its antigen is not known. CDR1 is MNHEY and CDR2 is SVGEGT in the germline V gene. The CDR3 is 15 residues long. The J segment lost 5 bases and the V segment lost 4 bases, leaving 9 bases of the junction unmatched. This record belongs to a study of T cell responses to AZD1222 COVID-19 vaccine. General study findings and limits: Spike-specific TCR breadth rose after two AZD1222 doses, and depth rose as well. With dominance at 160-218 and 743-854, vaccine-associated CD4 TCRs spanned spike. Mostly white British, mostly female donors; authors suggested clonal diversity may be underestimated. Of spike-specific TCRs, nearly half reportedly target regions left unmutated in variants.

Profiled with immunoSEQ multiplex PCR; TCRdb holds only in-frame clones, not every one. The table has 130,000 or so clones, over 85% seen once. The sequenced sample was peripheral blood, obtained on day 0 of AZD1222 vaccination. The chain has TRBV6-2 or TRBV6-3 and TRBJ2-7, with 9 bases aligning to TRBD2. The sequence derives from an adult in good health. CDR3 nucleotides: TGTGCCAGCAGTTGGACGATAGCGGGAGTGGACGAGCAGTACTTC. Its translation: CASSWTIAGVDEQYF.